These T cell receptor beta chains were read from a single sample in a study of blood T cell repertoires in COVID-19. The assay was immunoSEQ multiplex PCR, and TCRdb's table has in-frame clones only and misses some. The sample holds about 100,000 clones; 80% to 90% are singletons and the top ten take approximately 10%. The sequenced sample was peripheral blood. The source is a woman in her 30s with acute or convalescent COVID-19. CDR3s include the opening cysteine and the closing phenylalanine or tryptophan. A D gene is named only where the DNA matches it firmly. Size values are once, few and many counts, or a class for expanded clones, and some rows have none.

D	V	J	size	CDR3	DNA
NA	TRBV2	TRBJ2-1	NA	CASSEEQSSYNEQFF	TGTGCCAGCAGTGAAGAACAGAGCTCCTACAATGAGCAGTTCTTC
TRBD2	TRBV6-4	TRBJ2-1	NA	CASSGLAAPYNEQFF	TGTGCCAGCAGTGGACTAGCGGCACCCTACAATGAGCAGTTCTTC
TRBD2	TRBV7-9	TRBJ2-3	NA	CASSGGMRGISTDTQYF	TGTGCCAGCAGCGGGGGGATGCGGGGGATTTCCACAGATACGCAGTATTTT
TRBD1	TRBV6-5	TRBJ2-7	once	CASSRQGDYEQYF	TGTGCCAGCAGCCGACAGGGGGACTACGAGCAGTACTTC
NA	TRBV5-6	TRBJ2-1	NA	CASSLDLEDIRHNEQFF	TGTGCCAGCAGCTTGGACTTGGAGGATATACGCCACAATGAGCAGTTCTTC
NA	TRBV5-8	TRBJ2-7	NA	CASSLVQAEQYF	TGTGCCAGCAGCTTGGTGCAGGCCGAGCAGTACTTC
NA	TRBV5-1	TRBJ1-2	NA	CASSLFTGSDGYTF	TGCGCCAGCAGCTTGTTCACAGGGTCGGATGGCTACACCTTC
TRBD2	TRBV11-3	TRBJ2-3	few	CASSLRGSSSTDTQYF	TGTGCCAGCAGCTTGCGGGGGAGTTCTAGCACAGATACGCAGTATTTT
NA	TRBV19	TRBJ2-2	NA	CASSGRRANTGELFF	TGTGCCAGTAGCGGCCGGAGAGCGAACACCGGGGAGCTGTTTTTT
NA	TRBV9	TRBJ2-7	NA	CASSVDAGPPGEQYF	TGTGCCAGCAGCGTAGACGCGGGACCTCCGGGGGAGCAGTACTTC
NA	TRBV18	TRBJ2-3	few	CASSPYLGDTQYF	TGTGCCAGCTCCCCCTACCTAGGAGATACGCAGTATTTT
NA	TRBV6-5	TRBJ2-1	few	CASSYTTSFNEQFF	TGTGCCAGCAGTTACACGACTAGTTTCAATGAGCAGTTCTTC
NA	TRBV12-3/TRBV12-4	TRBJ1-1	NA	CASSLYSEAFF	TGTGCCAGCAGTTTATACAGTGAAGCTTTCTTT
NA	TRBV28	TRBJ1-5	few	CPESNQPQHF	TGCCCGGAGAGCAATCAGCCCCAGCATTTT
TRBD1	TRBV6-2/TRBV6-3	TRBJ1-1	NA	CASSSYGQGQTEAFF	TGTGCCAGCAGTTCGTACGGACAGGGCCAGACTGAAGCTTTCTTT
NA	TRBV7-3	TRBJ2-7	NA	CASSSQAGYEQYF	TGTGCCAGCAGCTCGCAAGCGGGCTACGAGCAGTACTTC
TRBD1	TRBV28	TRBJ2-1	NA	CASSLWPRDRVGNEQFF	TGTGCCAGCAGTTTATGGCCCCGGGACAGGGTTGGCAATGAGCAGTTCTTC
TRBD1	TRBV5-6	TRBJ2-7	once	CASSTWDRNYEQYF	TGTGCCAGCAGCACCTGGGACAGAAACTACGAGCAGTACTTC
NA	TRBV30	TRBJ1-1	NA	CAWSVRGDEAFF	TGTGCCTGGAGTGTTCGGGGGGATGAAGCTTTCTTT
TRBD1	TRBV9	TRBJ2-7	NA	CASSRTGGSYEQYF	TGTGCCAGCAGTCGGACAGGGGGTTCCTACGAGCAGTACTTC
TRBD2	TRBV14	TRBJ2-7	NA	CASSQGRAGGSYEQYF	TGTGCCAGCAGCCAAGGGAGGGCGGGGGGCTCCTACGAGCAGTACTTC
TRBD1	TRBV5-5	TRBJ1-2	NA	CASSFLDRGYGYTF	TGTGCCAGCAGCTTTCTGGACAGGGGCTATGGCTACACCTTC
TRBD1	TRBV2	TRBJ1-1	few	CASSEDGTGGMAFF	TGTGCCAGCAGTGAAGATGGGACAGGTGGAATGGCTTTCTTT
TRBD1	TRBV6-5	TRBJ1-4	NA	CATSPGQGTEKLFF	TGTGCCACTTCACCGGGACAGGGGACAGAAAAACTGTTTTTT